These 25 T cell receptor beta chains share one sample of origin, sequenced in a study of PD-1 blockade in classical Hodgkin lymphoma. The method was immunoSEQ multiplex PCR; TCRdb's version includes in-frame clones alone and lacks a portion of them. The sample has approximately 73,000 clones, 85% to 95% seen once. Each and every patient relapsed after autologous stem cell transplantation, and patients got differing brentuximab vedotin exposure. The starting material was peripheral blood mononuclear cells (PBMCs), obtained at baseline. The receptors stem from a human donor with classical Hodgkin lymphoma.

In this sample, this clone turned up once. The chain is built from TRBV7-7 and TRBJ2-1; TRBD2 matches at 7 bases. The CDR3 is 16 amino acids. Per the germline V gene, CDR1 is SSHAT and CDR2 is FNYEAQ (reference sequence). J was trimmed by 1 base and V by 5 bases; bases with no gene match: 8. CDR3: CASSIRLAGSYNEQFF. CDR3 bases: TGTGCCAGCAGCATAAGACTAGCAGGGTCCTACAATGAGCAGTTCTTC. Looking up the rest from reference TRBV7-7 and TRBJ2-1 gives the full variable domain: GAGVSQSPRYKVTKRGQDVTLRCDPISSHATLYWYQQALGQGPEFLTYFNYEAQPDKSGLPSDRFSAERPEGSISTLTIQRTEQRDSAMYRCASSIRLAGSYNEQFFGPGTRLTVL.

The J gene is TRBJ1-3, the V gene TRBV5-6, with TRBD1 matching 7 bases. The CDR3 spans 15 residues. V shed 3 bases and J 3 bases; nucleotides not matched to a gene: 6. The germline gives CDR1 SGHDT, CDR2 YYEEEE. The CDR3 DNA follows: TGTGCCAGCAGCTCGCCAGGGGGTGGTGGAAACACCATATATTTT. Protein: CASSSPGGGGNTIYF.

A single count supports this clone. The V call is TRBV14, the J call TRBJ2-5, with D unresolved. Germline V gives CDR1 SGHDN, CDR2 FVKESK. CDR3 size: 12 residues. V was clipped by 0 bases and J by 12 bases, with 11 bases between them. The chain's CDR3 is CASSQDRLTKYF. The CDR3 DNA reads TGTGCCAGCAGCCAAGATCGGCTTACAAAGTACTTC.

The genes are TRBV5-5 and TRBJ1-5; no definite D call. V was trimmed by 0 bases and J by 0 bases, leaving 13 bases between them. In germline, CDR1 is SGHKS, CDR2 YYEKEE (reference sequence). This CDR3 region has 17 residues. Here the CDR3 DNA reads TGTGCCAGCAGCTTGGAAGACATGGAGGGTAGCAATCAGCCCCAGCATTTT. Residues: CASSLEDMEGSNQPQHF.

This chain links TRBV5-4 with TRBJ1-2; 10 nucleotides align to TRBD1. Unmatched junction bases numbered 6, after V lost 3 bases and J lost 4 bases. CDR1 SGHNT and CDR2 YYREEE come from the germline V gene (reference sequence). CDR3 length: 15 amino acids. The CDR3 is CASSSGQGRPYGYTF. CDR3 nucleotide sequence: TGTGCCAGCAGCTCGGGACAGGGGCGACCCTATGGCTACACCTTC.

This sequence joins TRBV28 and TRBJ2-2; D is perhaps TRBD1 or TRBD2 (5 bases each). V shed 2 bases and J shed 7 bases, with 5 bases lying between them. In germline, CDR1 is MDHEN, CDR2 SYDVKM. The CDR3 contains 12 residues. The DNA for the CDR3 is TGTGCCAGCAGTTTAGGGGGCGGGGAGCTGTTTTTT. Protein: CASSLGGGELFF.

The chain uses TRBV18 and TRBJ2-7; 10 positions agree with TRBD1. Germline V gene data show CDR1 as KGHSH and CDR2 as LQKENI. The V gene end was trimmed by 3 bases and the J gene end by 5 bases; junction bases not matched to a gene: 1. This CDR3 spans 13 amino acids. CDR3 region: CASSPGTGDEQYF. The DNA of the CDR3 is TGTGCCAGCTCACCCGGGACAGGGGACGAGCAGTACTTC. Full variable domain (remainder filled in from reference TRBV18 and TRBJ2-7): NAGVMQNPRHLVRRRGQEARLRCSPMKGHSHVYWYRQLPEEGLKFMVYLQKENIIDESGMPKERFSAEFPKEGPSILRIQQVVRGDSAAYFCASSPGTGDEQYFGPGTRLTVT.

This chain links TRBV5-5 with TRBJ1-2, with 7 bases fitting TRBD1. CDR3 size: 15 residues. Per germline, CDR1 SGHKS and CDR2 YYEKEE (reference sequence). V lost 0 bases and J lost 10; bases outside the gene matches: 12. For the CDR3, the DNA is TGTGCCAGCAGCTTGGATCAAAGGACAGGTGAAGACTACACCTTC. This sequence encodes CASSLDQRTGEDYTF.

V is TRBV2 and J is TRBJ2-1; TRBD1 might be the D (6 bases). CDR1 SNHLY and CDR2 FYNNEI come from the germline V gene. With 8 bases removed from V and 4 bases from J, the gap between germline ends came to 12 bases. The CDR3 runs to 13 residues. The CDR3 reads CASDRDTYNEQFF. For the CDR3, the DNA is TGTGCCAGCGATCGGGACACTTACAATGAGCAGTTCTTC.

This chain connects TRBV2 to TRBJ2-2, with D possibly matching TRBD2 (6 bases). The CDR3 loop spans 14 amino acids. Germline values: CDR1 SNHLY, CDR2 FYNNEI. Trimming shortened V by 6 bases and J by 1 base, and 9 bases separated the two germline ends. The CDR3 loop reads CASRGGENTGELFF. DNA of the CDR3: TGTGCCAGCAGGGGCGGGGAGAACACCGGGGAGCTGTTTTTT.

The chain combines TRBV18 with TRBJ2-2, with 7 bases fitting TRBD2. The trim removed 2 bases at V and 2 bases at J, leaving 8 bases unmatched. The V gene's germline CDR1 is KGHSH and CDR2 LQKENI. The CDR3 runs to 17 residues. The CDR3 DNA reads TGTGCCAGCTCACCAAGGGTAGCGGGTGATAACACCGGGGAGCTGTTTTTT. Translated: CASSPRVAGDNTGELFF.

The chain links TRBV6-5 to TRBJ1-2; D is possibly TRBD1 (6 bases). V gave up 5 bases and J gave up 0 bases, with 13 bases separating them. Germline V gene sequence: CDR1 MNHEY, CDR2 SVGAGI. The CDR3 has 15 amino acids. CDR3 DNA: TGTGCCAGCAGTCAGGACAGAGAGCCTAACTATGGCTACACCTTC. Its protein product is CASSQDREPNYGYTF.

This clone was seen only once. J is TRBJ2-3 and V is TRBV9, with 9 positions matching TRBD2. This CDR3 has 15 residues. V was clipped by 4 bases and J by 4 bases; unmatched bases: 7. Germline CDR1 SGDLS, CDR2 YYNGEE. CDR3 sequence (DNA): TGTGCCAGCAGCCCCGCGGGAGGGCCCCCAGATACGCAGTATTTT. This gives the protein CASSPAGGPPDTQYF.

This chain links TRBV29-1 with TRBJ2-2; D gene uncertain. Germline CDR1 reads SQVTM; CDR2 reads ANQGSEA. The CDR3 consists of 13 residues. Trimming cost V 7 bases and J 2 bases, with 11 bases left between them. The CDR3 protein is CSGISLNTGELFF. In DNA form, the CDR3 reads TGCAGCGGAATTAGCCTCAACACCGGGGAGCTGTTTTTT.

The rearrangement uses TRBV6-5 and TRBJ2-1; D gene ambiguous. V lost 0 bases and J lost 2, with 2 bases in between. The CDR3 is made up of 13 amino acids. Germline V lookup: CDR1 MNHEY, CDR2 SVGAGI. CDR3 bases: TGTGCCAGCAGTTACTCCCCCTACAATGAGCAGTTCTTC. Encoded protein: CASSYSPYNEQFF.

The V and J genes are TRBV5-1 and TRBJ2-1, with D tentatively TRBD2 (5 bases). The length of the CDR3 is 18 residues. Germline CDR1 SGHRS, CDR2 YFSETQ. The V gene lost 0 bases and the J gene lost 0 bases, with 16 bases spanning the gap. CDR3 sequence (DNA): TGCGCCAGCAGCTTGGGACTATACGGCGGCAGCTCCTACAATGAGCAGTTCTTC. It yields the protein CASSLGLYGGSSYNEQFF.

The chain joins TRBV5-1 to TRBJ2-2; the D is unclear. CDR1 SGHRS and CDR2 YFSETQ come from the germline V gene. With 2 bases removed from V and 6 bases from J, the gap between germline ends came to 11 bases. This CDR3 comprises 14 residues. CDR3 amino acids: CASSLQSAAGELFF. The DNA for the CDR3 is TGCGCCAGCAGCTTACAGTCGGCGGCCGGGGAGCTGTTTTTT.

V and J are TRBV19 and TRBJ2-1; D is unclear. V lost 5 bases, J lost 0 bases, and 5 bases lay in between. Germline loops: CDR1 LNHDA, CDR2 SQIVND (reference sequence). The CDR3 has 13 amino acids. This CDR3 is CASSVGSYNEQFF. The CDR3 DNA is TGTGCCAGTAGTGTCGGCTCCTACAATGAGCAGTTCTTC.

The chain carries TRBV5-4 and TRBJ2-7, with 8 bases matching TRBD1. The V gene's germline CDR1 is SGHNT and CDR2 YYREEE (reference sequence). After removal of 0 bases from V and 2 bases from J, the junction contained 4 bases not matched to a gene. The CDR3 covers 15 residues. CDR3 nucleotide sequence: TGTGCCAGCAGCTTGGTTACAGGGGGAGCCTACGAGCAGTACTTC. Its protein product is CASSLVTGGAYEQYF.

The CDR3 DNA is TGTGCCAGCAGCCCAGAGAAGGGCACAGATACGCAGTATTTT. Amino acids: CASSPEKGTDTQYF. The chain employs TRBV9 and TRBJ2-3; D gene ambiguous. CDR3 length: 14 residues. The germline V gene encodes CDR1 SGDLS and CDR2 YYNGEE. Trimming shortened V by 4 bases and J by 1 base, and 10 bases separated the two germline ends.

This chain links TRBV9 with TRBJ2-1, with 8 bases aligning to TRBD2. Germline assignment: CDR1 SGDLS and CDR2 YYNGEE. With 0 bases clipped from V and 6 bases from J, the junction kept 8 bases outside the gene matches. The CDR3 contains 16 residues. The CDR3 reads CASSVGAGAALNEQFF. The CDR3 region has the DNA TGTGCCAGCAGCGTAGGAGCGGGAGCAGCCCTCAATGAGCAGTTCTTC.

J is TRBJ2-2 and V is TRBV5-6; D is unresolved. This CDR3 comprises 17 residues. Germline CDR1 is SGHDT and CDR2 is YYEEEE. V lost 1 base, J lost 4 bases, and 17 bases lay in between. The DNA for the CDR3 is TGTGCCAGCAGCTTGCCGAGGTCAAGGGTCTTCACCGGGGAGCTGTTTTTT. Encoded protein: CASSLPRSRVFTGELFF.

V usage is TRBV14 and J usage is TRBJ2-3, with 13 bases lining up with TRBD2. Losses at the gene ends were 4 bases for V and 3 bases for J; bases not matched to a gene: 16. The CDR3 totals 20 residues. Germline V gene sequence: CDR1 SGHDN, CDR2 FVKESK. The CDR3 protein is CASSPRWKGTSGTVTDTQYF. The CDR3 bases are TGTGCCAGCAGCCCTAGATGGAAAGGGACTAGCGGGACGGTGACAGATACGCAGTATTTT.

This rearrangement joins TRBV6-5 to TRBJ1-2; TRBD1 matches at 10 bases. The ends lost 4 bases at V and 8 bases at J; junction bases unmatched: 4. Germline-derived CDR1 and CDR2 are MNHEY and SVGAGI. This CDR3 is built from 13 residues. CDR3 residues: CASSWDRGGGYTF. CDR3 in DNA: TGTGCCAGCAGTTGGGACAGGGGAGGAGGCTACACCTTC.

The gene calls are TRBV7-8 and TRBJ1-2; tentatively, D is TRBD1 (5 bases). This CDR3 contains 13 residues. Trimming cost V 4 bases and J 2 bases, with 8 bases left between them. Germline V gene data show CDR1 as SGHVS and CDR2 as FQNEAQ. The CDR3 coding sequence is TGTGCCAGCAGCTCGCGGGGGAACTATGGCTACACCTTC. Translation gives CASSSRGNYGYTF.